The clone carrying this T cell receptor beta chain was counted a single time. As yet, its antigen is unknown. This specimen belongs to a study of cytomegalovirus exposure and HLA in healthy donors. At the level of the study: Early release data held about 92 million unique TCRs from HLA-typed donors. Across some 400 genotyped donors, 81% landed in the Caucasian-associated ancestry cluster. Study-wide results and limits: For most TCR sequences rarity was the rule, although some public TCRs occurred in many donors.

V was clipped by 4 bases and J by 3 bases; unmatched bases: 9. The CDR3 sequence is 15 residues long. Germline values: CDR1 LGHNA, CDR2 YSLEER. The PCR ran on 60 Vbeta and 13 Jbeta primers. The assay was immunoSEQ multiplex PCR, and TCRdb's table has in-frame clones only and misses some. The data show 97,000 or so clones, around four fifths seen once. This TCR derives from a man in his forties or fifties in good health and CMV-seronegative. The rearrangement uses TRBV4-3 and TRBJ2-7; 7 bases fit TRBD2. Sequencing was performed on PBMCs. CDR3 protein: CASSRERGLNYEQYF. In DNA, the CDR3 is TGCGCCAGCAGCCGGGAGCGGGGACTAAACTACGAGCAGTACTTC.